Included here is one T cell receptor beta chain sequence, with context. In the original processing: Amplification of reference gene primers was used by the study to estimate nucleated cell counts. TCRdb keeps only in-frame clones here, not all; method: immunoSEQ multiplex PCR. V, J and clone size reflect that table, while D and trimming were determined from the DNA. The repertoire includes about 220,000 clones, just under 85% of them detected once, and 14% to 15% sits in the top ten. The ends were cut back, 2 bases at V and 6 bases at J, with 16 bases in the middle. This CDR3 spans 14 amino acids. Germline V CDR1 and CDR2: GTSNPN, SVGIG (reference sequence). This record belongs to a study of blood T cell repertoires in COVID-19.

The chain employs TRBV30 and TRBJ1-1; D remains unclear. The clonotype originates from a man aged 40-55 years who had recovered from COVID-19. The sequencing sample was made of PBMCs or T cells enriched from blood (not recorded which). CDR3 nucleotides: TGTGCCTGGAGTCCCGCCGCTCGTCCGGCTGAAGCTTTCTTT. This sequence encodes CAWSPAARPAEAFF. Using reference TRBV30 and TRBJ1-1 for the parts outside the CDR3, the full variable domain is SQTIHQWPATLVQPVGSPLSLECTVEGTSNPNLYWYRQAAGRGLQLLFYSVGIGQISSEVPQNLSASRPQDRQFILSSKKLLLSDSGFYLCAWSPAARPAEAFFGQGTRLTVV.